This T cell receptor beta chain was recorded in a study of CD8 T cells in ankylosing spondylitis. Unmatched junction bases numbered 5, after V lost 0 bases and J lost 5 bases. The germline CDR1 and CDR2 sequences are MNHEY and SVGAGI. The CDR3 sequence is 15 residues long. Study conclusions and caveats: Seemingly distinctive of ankylosing spondylitis blood was a TCR beta motif formed by eight highly homologous variants.

Using quantitative 5'-RACE with molecular barcodes, the authors made TCR beta libraries. Via MiXCR, TCRdb re-called the 5' RACE reads, giving one row per CDR3 protein. Altogether about 220,000 distinct CDR3 sequences are present, 6% to 8% being singletons, with the ten largest covering approximately 15%. This clonotype was counted at least ten times. Antigen unknown. The chain joins TRBV6-5 to TRBJ2-3, with 7 positions matching TRBD1. The TCR sequence derives from a male donor with ankylosing spondylitis. The source material was blood, either unsorted or a sorted T cell fraction (not recorded which). The CDR3 DNA follows: TGTGCCAGCAGTTACTCCGAGGGGGCCCTAGATACGCAGTATTTT. Translating gives CASSYSEGALDTQYF.